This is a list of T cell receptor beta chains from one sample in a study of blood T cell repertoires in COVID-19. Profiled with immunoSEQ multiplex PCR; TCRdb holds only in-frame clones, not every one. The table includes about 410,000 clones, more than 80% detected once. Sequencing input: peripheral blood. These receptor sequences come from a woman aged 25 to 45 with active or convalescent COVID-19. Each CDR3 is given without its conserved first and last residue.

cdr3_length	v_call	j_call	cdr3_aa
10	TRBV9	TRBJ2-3	ASSPSFDTQY
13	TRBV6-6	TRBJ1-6	ASSPRITENSPLH
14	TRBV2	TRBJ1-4	ASRRESWATNEKLF
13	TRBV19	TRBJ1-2	ASSIDLPGDYGYT
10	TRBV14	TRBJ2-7	ASSEIAGVPY
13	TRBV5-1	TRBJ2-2	ASSGRTGNTGELF
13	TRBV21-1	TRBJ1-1	ASSKPNIMGAEAF
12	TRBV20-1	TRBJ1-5	SASSSASNQPQH
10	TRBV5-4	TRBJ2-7	ASSPGRGEQY
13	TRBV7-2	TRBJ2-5	ASSLATSGQETQY
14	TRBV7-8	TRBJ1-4	ASSPDRGLTNEKLF
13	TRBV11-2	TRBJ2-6	ASSLSSSGANVLT
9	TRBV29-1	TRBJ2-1	SVETANEQF
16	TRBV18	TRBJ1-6	ASAPVGAGAAPNSPLH
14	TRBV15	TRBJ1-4	ATSRSPQGGNEKLF
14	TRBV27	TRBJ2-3	ASRTIAGAGTDTQY
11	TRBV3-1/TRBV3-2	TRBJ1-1	ASSGLMNTEAF
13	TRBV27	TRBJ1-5	ASSLVGDSNQPQH
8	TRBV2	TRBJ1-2	ATDSYGYT
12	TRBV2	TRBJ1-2	ASSPTGLLDGYT
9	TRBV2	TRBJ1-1	ASSEVLRAF
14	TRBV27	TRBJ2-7	ASSILAGGISYEQY
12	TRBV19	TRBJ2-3	ASSNRDSADTQY
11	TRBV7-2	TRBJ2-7	ASSLNPGGEQY
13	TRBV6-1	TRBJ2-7	ASSDLDRGIHEQY
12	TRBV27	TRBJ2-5	ASSLNAGQETQY
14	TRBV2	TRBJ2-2	ASGGTGAFDTGELF
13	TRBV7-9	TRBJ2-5	ASSPPGLAWETQY
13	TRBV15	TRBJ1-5	ATSVVTAHNQPQH
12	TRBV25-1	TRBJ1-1	ASSDPGGGTEAF